This note documents a single T cell receptor beta chain sequence. Antigen: not known. Germline assignment: CDR1 DFQATT and CDR2 SNEGSKA (reference sequence). The CDR3 covers 11 residues. This sample is part of a study of cytomegalovirus exposure and HLA in healthy donors. Study-wide points: Reports indicated that the classifier achieved high specificity and sensitivity in diagnosing cytomegalovirus status. Researchers reported that a few CMV-associated chains were confirmed in vitro as CMV antigen-specific. Rarity characterized most TCR sequences, yet some public TCRs appeared in many donors. The study designated some 180 TCR beta chains cytomegalovirus-associated.

Profiled with immunoSEQ multiplex PCR; TCRdb holds only in-frame clones, not every one. This sample has 150,000 to 250,000 clones; roughly 82% occur once, and the top ten carry 13%. The sequence was obtained from a woman in her twenties or thirties in good health and CMV-seropositive. The specimen was PBMCs. This chain uses TRBV20-1 with TRBJ2-1; D is perhaps TRBD2 (6 bases). CDR3 DNA sequence: TGCAGCGGCCGGGAGAACAATGAGCAGTTCTTC. Encoded protein: CSGRENNEQFF.